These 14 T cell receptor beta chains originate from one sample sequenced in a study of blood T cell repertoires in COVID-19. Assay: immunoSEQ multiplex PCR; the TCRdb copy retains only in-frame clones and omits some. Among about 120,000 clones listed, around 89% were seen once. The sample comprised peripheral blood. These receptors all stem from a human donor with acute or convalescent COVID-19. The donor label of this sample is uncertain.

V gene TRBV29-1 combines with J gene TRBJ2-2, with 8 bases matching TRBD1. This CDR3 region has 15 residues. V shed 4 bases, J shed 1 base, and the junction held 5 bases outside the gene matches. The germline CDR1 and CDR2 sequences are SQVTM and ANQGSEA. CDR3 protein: CSVVTGTGNTGELFF. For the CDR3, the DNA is TGCAGCGTTGTCACCGGGACAGGGAACACCGGGGAGCTGTTTTTT.

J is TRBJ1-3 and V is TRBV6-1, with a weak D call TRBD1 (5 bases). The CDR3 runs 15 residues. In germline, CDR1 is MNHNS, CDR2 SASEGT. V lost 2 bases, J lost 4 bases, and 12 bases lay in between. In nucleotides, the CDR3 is TGTGCCAGCAGTGAACACCAGGGTCCCGGAAACACCATATATTTT. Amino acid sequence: CASSEHQGPGNTIYF.

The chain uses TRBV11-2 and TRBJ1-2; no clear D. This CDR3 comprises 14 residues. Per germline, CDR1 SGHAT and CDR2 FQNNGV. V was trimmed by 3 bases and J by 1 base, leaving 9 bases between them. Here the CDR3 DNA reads TGTGCCAGCAGCTTCGCGGGCCTTAACTATGGCTACACCTTC. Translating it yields CASSFAGLNYGYTF.

The CDR3 DNA follows: TGTGCCACCAGCCATTCCCAGAGCAATCAGCCCCAGCATTTT. Translating it yields CATSHSQSNQPQHF. This chain connects TRBV15 to TRBJ1-5; D is uncertain. The CDR3 is made up of 14 amino acids. In germline, CDR1 is LNHNV, CDR2 YYDKDF (reference sequence). V was cut by 5 bases and J by 1 base, with 9 bases left in between.

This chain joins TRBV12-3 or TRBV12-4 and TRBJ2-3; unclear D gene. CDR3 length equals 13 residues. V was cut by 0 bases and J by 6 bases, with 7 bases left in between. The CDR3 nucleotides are TGTGCCAGCAGTTTAGCGAGCGTGGATACGCAGTATTTT. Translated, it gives CASSLASVDTQYF.

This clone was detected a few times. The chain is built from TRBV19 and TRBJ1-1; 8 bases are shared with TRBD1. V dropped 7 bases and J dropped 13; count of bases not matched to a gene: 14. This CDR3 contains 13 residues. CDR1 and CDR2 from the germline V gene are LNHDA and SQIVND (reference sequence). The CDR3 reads CASTAYGQGVDFF. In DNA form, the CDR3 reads TGTGCCAGTACCGCGTACGGACAGGGTGTTGATTTCTTT.

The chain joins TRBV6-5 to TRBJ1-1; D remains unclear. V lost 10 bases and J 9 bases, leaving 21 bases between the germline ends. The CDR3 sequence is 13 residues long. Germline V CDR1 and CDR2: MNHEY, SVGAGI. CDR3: CAIHSEFGGKAFF. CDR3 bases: TGTGCCATACATTCTGAGTTTGGAGGGAAAGCTTTCTTT.

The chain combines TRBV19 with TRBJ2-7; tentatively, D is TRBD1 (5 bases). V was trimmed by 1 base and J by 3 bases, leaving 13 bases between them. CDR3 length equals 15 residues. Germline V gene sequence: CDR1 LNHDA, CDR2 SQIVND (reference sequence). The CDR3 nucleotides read TGTGCCAGTAGTATAGTCGGAAGGGGCGGCTACGAGCAGTACTTC. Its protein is CASSIVGRGGYEQYF. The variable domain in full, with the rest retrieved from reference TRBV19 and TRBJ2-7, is DGGITQSPKYLFRKEGQNVTLSCEQNLNHDAMYWYRQDPGQGLRLIYYSQIVNDFQKGDIAEGYSVSREKKESFPLTVTSAQKNPTAFYLCASSIVGRGGYEQYFGPGTRLTVT.

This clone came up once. The CDR3 is CASSQVVGADQPQHF. CDR3 nucleotides: TGCGCCAGCAGCCAAGTGGTGGGGGCCGATCAGCCCCAGCATTTT. V usage is TRBV4-3 and J usage is TRBJ1-5; possibly TRBD1 for D (6 bases). Germline-derived CDR1 and CDR2 are LGHNA and YSLEER. The ends were cut back, 1 base at V and 5 bases at J, with 12 bases in the middle. The length of the CDR3 is 15 residues.

The CDR3 DNA reads as TGTGCCAGCAGCCGTGGACAGGGCTACGAGCAGTACTTC. Residues: CASSRGQGYEQYF. This rearrangement joins TRBV5-4 to TRBJ2-7; TRBD1 agrees at 8 bases. V lost 4 bases to trimming and J lost 3 bases; unmatched junction nucleotides: 3. The germline V gene has CDR1 SGHNT and CDR2 YYREEE (reference sequence). The length of the CDR3 is 13 residues.

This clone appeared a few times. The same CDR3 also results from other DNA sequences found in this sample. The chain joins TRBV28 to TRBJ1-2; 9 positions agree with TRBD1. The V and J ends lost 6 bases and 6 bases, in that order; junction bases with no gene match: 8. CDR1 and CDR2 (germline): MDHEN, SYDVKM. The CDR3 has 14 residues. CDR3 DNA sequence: TGTGCCAGCAGCCGGGGACAGGGTAGGGATGGCTACACCTTC. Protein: CASSRGQGRDGYTF.

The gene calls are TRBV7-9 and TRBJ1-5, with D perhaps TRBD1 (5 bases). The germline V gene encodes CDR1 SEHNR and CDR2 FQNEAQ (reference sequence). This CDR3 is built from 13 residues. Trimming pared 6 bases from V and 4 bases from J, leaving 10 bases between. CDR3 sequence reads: CASRKGQNQPQHF. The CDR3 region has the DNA TGTGCCAGCAGAAAGGGGCAGAATCAGCCCCAGCATTTT.

The CDR3 DNA follows: TGTGCCAGCAGTTACACTCGGGGGAATGGCTACACCTTC. This translates into CASSYTRGNGYTF. The J gene is TRBJ1-2, the V gene TRBV6-5, with D possibly TRBD1 on 5 matching bases. Trimming removed 2 bases from V and 6 bases from J, with 10 bases in between. CDR1 is MNHEY and CDR2 is SVGAGI in the germline V gene. The CDR3 extends over 13 amino acids.

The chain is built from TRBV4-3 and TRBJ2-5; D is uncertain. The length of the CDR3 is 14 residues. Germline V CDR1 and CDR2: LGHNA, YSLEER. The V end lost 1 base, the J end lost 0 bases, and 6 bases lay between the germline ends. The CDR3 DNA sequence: TGCGCCAGCAGCCAAGGGCCGTACCAAGAGACCCAGTACTTC. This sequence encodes CASSQGPYQETQYF.